A selection of T cell receptor beta chains follows, all from one sample in a study of blood T cell repertoires in COVID-19. Using immunoSEQ multiplex PCR, the repertoire was profiled, and TCRdb retains in-frame clones only, with some absent. The sample lists about 270,000 clones; approximately 86% were seen once. Input material: peripheral blood. The receptor source for this set is a middle-aged man who had recovered from COVID-19. CDR3s include the opening cysteine and the closing phenylalanine or tryptophan. D genes are given only for firm matches. Size values are once, few and many counts, or a class for expanded clones, and some rows have none.

abundance: -; d_gene: -; j_gene: TRBJ1-6; v_gene: TRBV27; CDR3nt: TGTGCCAGCCATGGGGGGTCGCCTACATTTAATTCACCCCTCCACTTT; CDR3aa: CASHGGSPTFNSPLHF
abundance: -; d_gene: -; j_gene: TRBJ2-3; v_gene: TRBV6-5; CDR3nt: TGTGCCAGCAGTTACTCGGGAGGCACAGATACGCAGTATTTT; CDR3aa: CASSYSGGTDTQYF
abundance: -; d_gene: TRBD2; j_gene: TRBJ2-5; v_gene: TRBV4-2; CDR3nt: TGTGCCAGCAGCCAAGATCTTGCGGGACTAGCGGGAGGGCCCCAAGAGACCCAGTACTTC; CDR3aa: CASSQDLAGLAGGPQETQYF
abundance: -; d_gene: -; j_gene: TRBJ2-3; v_gene: TRBV9; CDR3nt: TGTGCCAGCAGCTTCCCTCGCTCCGGAGAGGTAGATACGCAGTATTTT; CDR3aa: CASSFPRSGEVDTQYF
abundance: -; d_gene: -; j_gene: TRBJ2-2; v_gene: TRBV7-8; CDR3nt: TGTGCCAGCAGCTTAAGTGGCTGGAACACCGGGGAGCTGTTTTTT; CDR3aa: CASSLSGWNTGELFF
abundance: -; d_gene: TRBD2; j_gene: TRBJ2-7; v_gene: TRBV7-8; CDR3nt: TGTGCCAGCAGCCCGAGAGCGGGAATCTACGAGCAGTACTTC; CDR3aa: CASSPRAGIYEQYF
abundance: -; d_gene: TRBD1; j_gene: TRBJ2-6; v_gene: TRBV7-7; CDR3nt: TGTGCCAGCAGCTCATCTACAGGGGGAACCAACGTCCTGACTTTC; CDR3aa: CASSSSTGGTNVLTF
abundance: -; d_gene: TRBD2; j_gene: TRBJ2-7; v_gene: TRBV4-1; CDR3nt: TGCGCCAGCAGCCAAGTGGAGGGACTAGCGGGGGGAATGGGGTACGAGCAGTACTTC; CDR3aa: CASSQVEGLAGGMGYEQYF
abundance: -; d_gene: -; j_gene: TRBJ1-2; v_gene: TRBV2; CDR3nt: TGTGCCAGCATGACAGCTAACTATGGCTACACCTTC; CDR3aa: CASMTANYGYTF
abundance: many; d_gene: -; j_gene: TRBJ1-6; v_gene: TRBV7-6; CDR3nt: TGTGCCAGCAGCTTCCGGGGTCCTAATTCACCCCTCCACTTT; CDR3aa: CASSFRGPNSPLHF
abundance: once; d_gene: -; j_gene: TRBJ1-6; v_gene: TRBV3-1/TRBV3-2; CDR3nt: TGTGCCAGCAGCCAAGCGGGGTTCGCGTCACCCCTCCACTTT; CDR3aa: CASSQAGFASPLHF
abundance: -; d_gene: TRBD1; j_gene: TRBJ2-1; v_gene: TRBV6-4; CDR3nt: TGTGCCAGCAGCGCAGGGGGTTCCTACAATGAGCAGTTCTTC; CDR3aa: CASSAGGSYNEQFF
abundance: -; d_gene: -; j_gene: TRBJ1-2; v_gene: TRBV29-1; CDR3nt: TGCAGCGTTGTGAGCCAGGATCAGGGGTTTGGCTACACCTTC; CDR3aa: CSVVSQDQGFGYTF
abundance: -; d_gene: TRBD2; j_gene: TRBJ2-3; v_gene: TRBV13; CDR3nt: TGTGCCAGCAGTCGTCGTCCGGGGACTAGCGGCACTAGCACAGATACGCAGTATTTT; CDR3aa: CASSRRPGTSGTSTDTQYF
abundance: once; d_gene: TRBD2; j_gene: TRBJ2-7; v_gene: TRBV4-3; CDR3nt: TGCGCCAGCAGCCCGGGGACTAGCGGGAGCTCCTACGAGCAGTACTTC; CDR3aa: CASSPGTSGSSYEQYF
abundance: -; d_gene: -; j_gene: TRBJ2-5; v_gene: TRBV12-1; CDR3nt: TGTGCCAGCCCCCGCGCCACAGGGGGCCAAGAGACCCAGTACTTC; CDR3aa: CASPRATGGQETQYF
abundance: once; d_gene: -; j_gene: TRBJ1-2; v_gene: TRBV7-2; CDR3nt: TGTGCCAGCAGCGCCAGACAGGAATACTATGGCTACACCTTC; CDR3aa: CASSARQEYYGYTF
abundance: -; d_gene: -; j_gene: TRBJ2-5; v_gene: TRBV6-5; CDR3nt: TGTGCCAGCAGTTACTCGAGGCTTGAGACCCAGTACTTC; CDR3aa: CASSYSRLETQYF
abundance: once; d_gene: -; j_gene: TRBJ1-2; v_gene: TRBV4-3; CDR3nt: TGCGCCAGCTCACGTGGAGCTAACTATGGCTACACCTTC; CDR3aa: CASSRGANYGYTF
abundance: -; d_gene: TRBD1; j_gene: TRBJ2-1; v_gene: TRBV19; CDR3nt: TGTGCCAGTAGCGAAACTGGGACAGGGCTAAGTGGACACAATGAGCAGTTCTTC; CDR3aa: CASSETGTGLSGHNEQFF
abundance: -; d_gene: TRBD1; j_gene: TRBJ1-2; v_gene: TRBV29-1; CDR3nt: TGCAGCATTACAGGGGTCGATGGCTACACCTTC; CDR3aa: CSITGVDGYTF
abundance: -; d_gene: -; j_gene: TRBJ1-4; v_gene: TRBV27; CDR3nt: TGTGCCAGCGGGGCCTCGGAAAAACTGTTTTTT; CDR3aa: CASGASEKLFF
abundance: -; d_gene: -; j_gene: TRBJ2-3; v_gene: TRBV6-2/TRBV6-3; CDR3nt: TGTGCCAGCAGTTTGTGGCGGGATAGCACAGATACGCAGTATTTT; CDR3aa: CASSLWRDSTDTQYF
abundance: -; d_gene: -; j_gene: TRBJ2-1; v_gene: TRBV12-2; CDR3nt: TGTGCAAGTCGCTCACGACAGGGCCCTCTCAATGAGCAGTTCTTC; CDR3aa: CASRSRQGPLNEQFF
abundance: -; d_gene: TRBD2; j_gene: TRBJ2-7; v_gene: TRBV6-6; CDR3nt: TGTGCCAGCAGCACCAGGGGCGGGGGGCTCCTTCACGAGCAGTACTTC; CDR3aa: CASSTRGGGLLHEQYF
abundance: -; d_gene: -; j_gene: TRBJ1-6; v_gene: TRBV19; CDR3nt: TGTGCCAGTAGTATAGTGGGGGGGAGCAATTCACCCCTCCACTTT; CDR3aa: CASSIVGGSNSPLHF
abundance: -; d_gene: TRBD2; j_gene: TRBJ2-3; v_gene: TRBV11-2; CDR3nt: TGTGCCAGCAGCCCGACGACTAGCGGGAGAAGCACAGATACGCAGTATTTT; CDR3aa: CASSPTTSGRSTDTQYF
abundance: -; d_gene: TRBD1; j_gene: TRBJ1-2; v_gene: TRBV11-2; CDR3nt: TGTGCCAGCAGCTTAACTAACAGGGGAGCTAACTATGGCTACACCTTC; CDR3aa: CASSLTNRGANYGYTF
abundance: -; d_gene: -; j_gene: TRBJ1-1; v_gene: TRBV10-3; CDR3nt: TGTGCCATCAGTAGGGTGGGAGGCACTGAAGCTTTCTTT; CDR3aa: CAISRVGGTEAFF
abundance: -; d_gene: -; j_gene: TRBJ1-5; v_gene: TRBV7-9; CDR3nt: TGTGCCAGCAGCCCGGCGGGGGCCTATCAGCCCCAGCATTTT; CDR3aa: CASSPAGAYQPQHF
abundance: -; d_gene: -; j_gene: TRBJ1-2; v_gene: TRBV9; CDR3nt: TGTGCCAGCAGCGTCGGGTCGGTGGATGGCTACACCTTC; CDR3aa: CASSVGSVDGYTF
abundance: -; d_gene: TRBD2; j_gene: TRBJ2-5; v_gene: TRBV7-9; CDR3nt: TGTGCCAGCAGCTTATCAACGGGGGGGAGAGAGACCCAGTACTTC; CDR3aa: CASSLSTGGRETQYF
abundance: -; d_gene: -; j_gene: TRBJ2-5; v_gene: TRBV18; CDR3nt: TGTGCCAGCTCACCACTTGCGGGACAGTTCCAGTACTTC; CDR3aa: CASSPLAGQFQYF
abundance: -; d_gene: TRBD1; j_gene: TRBJ2-3; v_gene: TRBV5-4; CDR3nt: TGTGCCAGCAGCCGGGACAGGGGTTCGGGGGATACGCAGTATTTT; CDR3aa: CASSRDRGSGDTQYF
abundance: -; d_gene: -; j_gene: TRBJ2-7; v_gene: TRBV2; CDR3nt: TGTGCCAGCAGTGAACAGGGAAATTTAGGCATTTACGAGCAGTACTTC; CDR3aa: CASSEQGNLGIYEQYF
abundance: -; d_gene: -; j_gene: TRBJ1-2; v_gene: TRBV7-9; CDR3nt: TGTGCCAGCTCCCCCCCGGGTAACTATGGCTACACCTTC; CDR3aa: CASSPPGNYGYTF
abundance: -; d_gene: -; j_gene: TRBJ1-1; v_gene: TRBV6-6; CDR3nt: TGTGCCAGCAATAGTACCTCCTCCGAAGCTTTCTTT; CDR3aa: CASNSTSSEAFF
abundance: once; d_gene: -; j_gene: TRBJ2-1; v_gene: TRBV7-2; CDR3nt: TGTGCCAGCAGGGCGGCGGGACACAATGAGCAGTTCTTC; CDR3aa: CASRAAGHNEQFF
abundance: -; d_gene: -; j_gene: TRBJ1-2; v_gene: TRBV12-5; CDR3nt: TGTGCTAGTGGTTTGGTGGCAGTCTATGGCTACACCTTC; CDR3aa: CASGLVAVYGYTF
abundance: few; d_gene: -; j_gene: TRBJ1-5; v_gene: TRBV7-8; CDR3nt: TGTGCCAGCAGCTTAGGGGGAGGGGGACGCAATCAGCCCCAGCATTTT; CDR3aa: CASSLGGGGRNQPQHF
abundance: -; d_gene: -; j_gene: TRBJ2-2; v_gene: TRBV19; CDR3nt: TGTGCCAGTAGTATAGGACTCCGGAGGACCGGGGAGCTGTTTTTT; CDR3aa: CASSIGLRRTGELFF
abundance: -; d_gene: -; j_gene: TRBJ2-7; v_gene: TRBV11-2; CDR3nt: TGTGCCAGCAGCTTAGAAGGCCCCGCGGCCGAGCAGTACTTC; CDR3aa: CASSLEGPAAEQYF
abundance: -; d_gene: TRBD1; j_gene: TRBJ2-7; v_gene: TRBV18; CDR3nt: TGTGCCAGCTCACTTGAGGACAGGTTTAACGAGCAGTACTTC; CDR3aa: CASSLEDRFNEQYF
abundance: -; d_gene: -; j_gene: TRBJ1-6; v_gene: TRBV5-1; CDR3nt: TGCGCCAGCAGCTTGGTCGGGGGGGGCAATTCACCCCTCCACTTT; CDR3aa: CASSLVGGGNSPLHF
abundance: -; d_gene: TRBD1; j_gene: TRBJ1-1; v_gene: TRBV12-5; CDR3nt: TGTGCTAGTGGTTTGGTACGACCGGGACAGGGGGTGATTAACACTGAAGCTTTCTTT; CDR3aa: CASGLVRPGQGVINTEAFF
abundance: -; d_gene: TRBD1; j_gene: TRBJ1-2; v_gene: TRBV6-5; CDR3nt: TGTGCCAGCAGACCACAGGGGGTGGGAGGCTATGGCTACACCTTC; CDR3aa: CASRPQGVGGYGYTF
abundance: -; d_gene: TRBD1; j_gene: TRBJ1-2; v_gene: TRBV6-5; CDR3nt: TGTGCCAGCATTCCGGACAGGGGAATTGGCTACACCTTC; CDR3aa: CASIPDRGIGYTF
abundance: -; d_gene: TRBD2; j_gene: TRBJ2-1; v_gene: TRBV7-2; CDR3nt: TGTGCCAGCAGCTATGGGACTAGCGGGAGCTCCTACAATGAGCAGTTCTTC; CDR3aa: CASSYGTSGSSYNEQFF
abundance: -; d_gene: TRBD2; j_gene: TRBJ2-3; v_gene: TRBV7-9; CDR3nt: TGTGCCAGCAGCCCTATAGCGGGGCCGAGCACAGATACGCAGTATTTT; CDR3aa: CASSPIAGPSTDTQYF
abundance: -; d_gene: -; j_gene: TRBJ2-2; v_gene: TRBV6-5; CDR3nt: TGTGCCAGCAGTTCTGCAGGCACCGGGGAGCTGTTTTTT; CDR3aa: CASSSAGTGELFF
abundance: -; d_gene: TRBD1; j_gene: TRBJ1-1; v_gene: TRBV29-1; CDR3nt: TGCAGCGCCACGGGACAGAGTATCACCAACACTGAAGCTTTCTTT; CDR3aa: CSATGQSITNTEAFF
abundance: -; d_gene: TRBD1; j_gene: TRBJ2-3; v_gene: TRBV13; CDR3nt: TGTGCCAGCAGCTTATACCAGGGGGCGCTTGGCACAGATACGCAGTATTTT; CDR3aa: CASSLYQGALGTDTQYF
abundance: once; d_gene: -; j_gene: TRBJ2-7; v_gene: TRBV2; CDR3nt: TGTGCCAGCAGTGAAGCTGTCCTCTACGAGCAGTACTTC; CDR3aa: CASSEAVLYEQYF
abundance: -; d_gene: -; j_gene: TRBJ2-4; v_gene: TRBV19; CDR3nt: TGTGCCAGTAGTACAGGAAGGGGTTCCAAAAACATTCAGTACTTC; CDR3aa: CASSTGRGSKNIQYF
abundance: -; d_gene: TRBD2; j_gene: TRBJ2-2; v_gene: TRBV24-1; CDR3nt: TGTGCCACCAGTGGCGTTTTACAGGGACTAGTTCTGACTAGCGGGGGGAAAGGGGAGCTGTTTTTT; CDR3aa: CATSGVLQGLVLTSGGKGELFF
abundance: -; d_gene: TRBD1; j_gene: TRBJ1-5; v_gene: TRBV6-4; CDR3nt: TGTGCCAGCAGGGAGGACAGGAGCAACAATCAGCCCCAGCATTTT; CDR3aa: CASREDRSNNQPQHF
abundance: -; d_gene: TRBD1; j_gene: TRBJ1-2; v_gene: TRBV19; CDR3nt: TGTGCCAGTAGATGGACAGGAGTTTTTAACTATGGCTACACCTTC; CDR3aa: CASRWTGVFNYGYTF
abundance: -; d_gene: TRBD1; j_gene: TRBJ1-2; v_gene: TRBV27; CDR3nt: TGTGCCAGCACCGGACAGGGGGCGGCCTATGGCTACACCTTC; CDR3aa: CASTGQGAAYGYTF
abundance: -; d_gene: -; j_gene: TRBJ2-2; v_gene: TRBV7-5; CDR3nt: TGTGCCAGAAGCTTATATGAGGGTTACACCGGGGAGCTGTTTTTT; CDR3aa: CARSLYEGYTGELFF
abundance: -; d_gene: TRBD2; j_gene: TRBJ2-7; v_gene: TRBV6-5; CDR3nt: TGTGCCAGCAGGGATTCTAGCGGCAGCTCCTACGAGCAGTACTTC; CDR3aa: CASRDSSGSSYEQYF